Sequencing of this TCR beta chain was carried out in a study of blood T cells in healthy people across ages (dated by TCRdb to 2014 to 2015). General notes on the study: Template switching captured roughly one uniquely barcoded TCR beta cDNA molecule per two T cells in model experiments. Age-related changes in TCR beta repertoire diversity were measured in the study by deep sequencing normalized with unique cDNA molecular identifiers. The donors were divided into four age groups: young (average around 15 years), middle-aged (roughly 40), aged (roughly 66) and long-lived (roughly 86). To avoid experimental bias, donors of different ages were spread randomly across the sequencing lanes. For two donors (one aged 18 to 29 and one aged 80 or older), the study analyzed two additional independent replicas of 1 million unique cDNA reads from the same blood draw. What the authors observed across the whole study: Estimates of total diversity from one million sequenced T cells were regarded as lower bounds and underestimates. Because the CMV infection status of the donors was unknown, age-related changes in expanded clonotypes may potentially have been confounded. Observed TCR beta diversity correlated strongly with the percentage of naive T cells measured by flow cytometry. Compared with the aged group, the long-lived group had more naive CD4+ T cells, fewer expanded clones and increased TCR diversity, suggesting age selection. Because profiling used bulk unsorted PBMCs, naive and antigen-experienced compartments could not be compared conclusively. As age increased, observed TCR beta diversity per million T cells dropped in a roughly linear way, and a significant reduction was already evident by age roughly 40.

This clonotype has just a few counts. No antigen is known for it. Per-base qualities were not stored, and no clone one base away is much larger. Looking up the germline V gene (reference sequence) yields CDR1 MNHNY and CDR2 SVGAGI. Including cysteine and phenylalanine, the CDR3 has 13 amino acids. Only CDR3 DNA is held: 39 bases, read in frame from base 1. V loses 5 bases, J loses 7 bases, and the germline ends lie 12 bases apart. Donors were 39 systemically healthy Caucasian individuals from Russia aged about 6 to 100 years. Roughly 10 milliliters of peripheral blood were drawn from each donor into EDTA-treated Vacutainer tubes. Ficoll-Paque density-gradient centrifugation was used to isolate PBMCs, with at least 6.5 million per sample. Total RNA, at least 6 micrograms per sample, was extracted from PBMCs with Trizol reagent. The percentages of naive CD45RAhigh/CD27high T cells were determined by flow cytometry on a PBMC aliquot from every donor.

The library came from 5' RACE. TCRdb shows the sequencer as Illumina HiSeq 2500. A second PCR of about 7 to 12 cycles was run with a J-beta primer mix and a sample-barcoded 5' primer. A template-switch 5' adaptor carrying 12 random nucleotides introduced a unique molecular identifier onto each TCR beta cDNA molecule. Each sample yielded at least 3 million CDR3-containing paired-end reads. First-strand cDNA was synthesized from all RNA with the Mint cDNA synthesis kit, primed by a TRBC-specific oligonucleotide. After uracil-DNA glycosylase treatment, a first 18-cycle PCR used universal primers M1SS and BC2_uni_R on all cDNA. Per the authors' processing: For normalization, 1 million high-quality reads, each with a distinct molecular identifier, were randomly selected from each sample. Instead of being binned into consensus sequences, reads that shared molecular identifiers were thrown out. MiTCR, set to a Q25 quality threshold and the strictest error-elimination algorithm, was used for CDR3 identification, clonotype clustering and error correction. A nonparametric unseen species model with Euler transformation was used to estimate lower-bound total TCR beta diversity. The public reads were quality trimmed at Q25 with fastp and then assembled into clones with MiXCR by TCRdb, keeping productive beta chains. CDR3 protein duplicates are merged, each entry listing the most common genes and DNA. For this entry, the V and J calls and clone size follow TCRdb and not the study's own pipeline. The sample table contains 1.5 million to 2 million distinct CDR3 sequences; only one count was recorded for 49% of them. The leading ten clones occupy approximately 2.1% of the sample.

Sequenced material: blood. This receptor was obtained from a woman in her forties in good health. The sequence is built from TRBV6-6 and TRBJ1-5, and TRBD1 may be the D gene, going by 6 matching bases. This receptor carries the CDR3 CASSTLQGQPQHF. Read as DNA, the sequence is TGTGCCAGCAGTACTCTCCAGGGGCAGCCCCAGCATTTT.